This TCR beta chain was sequenced in a study of blood T cell repertoires in COVID-19. The protocol was immunoSEQ multiplex PCR, while the TCRdb copy is restricted to in-frame clones and leaves out a portion. The table shows approximately 250,000 clones, with approximately 91% occurring only once. The CDR3 length is 16 residues. Deletions cut 6 bases from V and 3 bases from J, with 18 bases between. Germline V lookup: CDR1 MDHEN, CDR2 SYDVKM. The V gene is TRBV28, the J gene TRBJ1-5; D is perhaps TRBD1 (6 bases). The receptor's source is a woman between 25 and 40 years old who had recovered from COVID-19. Specimen: PBMCs or T cells enriched from blood (not recorded which). CDR3 sequence: CASRVNQGKANQPQHF. The CDR3 DNA follows: TGTGCCAGCAGAGTTAACCAGGGGAAAGCCAATCAGCCCCAGCATTTT.